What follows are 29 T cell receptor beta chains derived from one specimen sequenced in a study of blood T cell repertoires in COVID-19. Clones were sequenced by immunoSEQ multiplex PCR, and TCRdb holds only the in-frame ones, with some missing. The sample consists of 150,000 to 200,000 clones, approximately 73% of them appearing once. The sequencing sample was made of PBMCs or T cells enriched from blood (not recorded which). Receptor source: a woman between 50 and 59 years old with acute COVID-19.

CDR3 sequence: CAGGSGTDTQYF. CDR3 DNA: TGTGCGGGGGGGAGCGGCACAGATACGCAGTATTTT. This rearrangement joins TRBV18 to TRBJ2-3; 7 bases agree with TRBD2. CDR1 and CDR2 (germline): KGHSH, LQKENI. The CDR3 covers 12 residues.

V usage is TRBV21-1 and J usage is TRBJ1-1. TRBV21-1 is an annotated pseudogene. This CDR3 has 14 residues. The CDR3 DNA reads TGTGCCAGCAGCGGAGGAAAGGTCGGGGGGAAAGCTTTCTTT. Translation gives CASSGGKVGGKAFF.

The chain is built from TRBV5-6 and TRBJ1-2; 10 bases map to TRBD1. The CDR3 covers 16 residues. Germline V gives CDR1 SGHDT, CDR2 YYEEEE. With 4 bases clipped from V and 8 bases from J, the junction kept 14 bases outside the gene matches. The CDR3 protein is CASSLHMGQGTRGYTF. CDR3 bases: TGTGCCAGCAGCCTCCACATGGGACAGGGGACGCGGGGCTACACCTTC. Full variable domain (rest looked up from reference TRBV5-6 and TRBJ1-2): DAGVTQSPTHLIKTRGQQVTLRCSPKSGHDTVSWYQQALGQGPQFIFQYYEEEERQRGNFPDRFSGHQFPNYSSELNVNALLLGDSALYLCASSLHMGQGTRGYTFGSGTRLTVV.

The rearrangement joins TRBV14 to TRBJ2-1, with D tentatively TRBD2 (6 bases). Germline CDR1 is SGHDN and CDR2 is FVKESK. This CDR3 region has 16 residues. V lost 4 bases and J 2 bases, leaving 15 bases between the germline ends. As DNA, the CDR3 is TGTGCCAGCAGCCCCGGTCTGGCGGGGCCCTACAATGAGCAGTTCTTC. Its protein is CASSPGLAGPYNEQFF. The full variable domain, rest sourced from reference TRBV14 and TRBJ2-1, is EAGVTQFPSHSVIEKGQTVTLRCDPISGHDNLYWYRRVMGKEIKFLLHFVKESKQDESGMPNNRFLAERTGGTYSTLKVQPAELEDSGVYFCASSPGLAGPYNEQFFGPGTRLTVL.

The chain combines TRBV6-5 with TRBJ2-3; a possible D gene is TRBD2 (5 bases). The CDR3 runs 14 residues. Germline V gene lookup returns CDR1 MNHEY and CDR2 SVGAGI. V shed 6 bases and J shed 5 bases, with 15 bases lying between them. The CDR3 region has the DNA TGTGCCAGCAGGGTGGCGGGCGTGCAAGATACGCAGTATTTT. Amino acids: CASRVAGVQDTQYF.

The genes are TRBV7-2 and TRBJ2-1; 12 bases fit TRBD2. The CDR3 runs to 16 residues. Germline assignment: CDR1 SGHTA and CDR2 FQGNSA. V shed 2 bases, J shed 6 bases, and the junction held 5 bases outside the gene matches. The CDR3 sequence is CASSLPLAGGPNEQFF. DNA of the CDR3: TGTGCCAGCAGCTTACCCCTAGCGGGGGGGCCCAATGAGCAGTTCTTC.

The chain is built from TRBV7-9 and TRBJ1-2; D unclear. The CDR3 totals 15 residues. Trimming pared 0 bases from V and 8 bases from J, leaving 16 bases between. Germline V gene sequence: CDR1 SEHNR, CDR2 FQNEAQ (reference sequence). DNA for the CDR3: TGTGCCAGCAGCTTAGCGGGAGCAGGCATGGGGGGCTACACCTTC. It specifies CASSLAGAGMGGYTF. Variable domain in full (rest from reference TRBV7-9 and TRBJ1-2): DTGVSQNPRHKITKRGQNVTFRCDPISEHNRLYWYRQTLGQGPEFLTYFQNEAQLEKSRLLSDRFSAERPKGSFSTLEIQRTEQGDSAMYLCASSLAGAGMGGYTFGSGTRLTVV.

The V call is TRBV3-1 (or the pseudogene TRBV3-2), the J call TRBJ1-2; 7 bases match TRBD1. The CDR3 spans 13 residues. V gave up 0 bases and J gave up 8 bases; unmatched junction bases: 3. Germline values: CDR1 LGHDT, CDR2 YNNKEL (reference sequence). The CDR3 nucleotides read TGTGCCAGCAGCCAAGAAGGGACAGTCGGCTACACCTTC. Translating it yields CASSQEGTVGYTF.

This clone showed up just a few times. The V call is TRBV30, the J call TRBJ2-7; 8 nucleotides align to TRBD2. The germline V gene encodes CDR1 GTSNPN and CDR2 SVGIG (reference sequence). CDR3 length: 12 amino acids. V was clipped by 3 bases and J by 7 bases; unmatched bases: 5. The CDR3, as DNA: TGTGCCTGGAGAGTTGCGGGGGGTGAGCAGTACGTC. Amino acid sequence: CAWRVAGGEQYV.

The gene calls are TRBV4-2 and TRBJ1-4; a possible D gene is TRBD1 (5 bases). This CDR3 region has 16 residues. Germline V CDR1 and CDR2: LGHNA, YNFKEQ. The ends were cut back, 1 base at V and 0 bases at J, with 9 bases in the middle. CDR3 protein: CASSQGRAATNEKLFF. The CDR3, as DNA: TGTGCCAGCAGCCAAGGCAGGGCCGCAACTAATGAAAAACTGTTTTTT.

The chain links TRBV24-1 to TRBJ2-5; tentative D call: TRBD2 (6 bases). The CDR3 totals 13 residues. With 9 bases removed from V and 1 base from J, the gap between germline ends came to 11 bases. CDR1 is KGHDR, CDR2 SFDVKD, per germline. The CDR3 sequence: CATVGGSQETQYF. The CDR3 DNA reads TGTGCCACCGTGGGGGGTTCCCAAGAGACCCAGTACTTC.

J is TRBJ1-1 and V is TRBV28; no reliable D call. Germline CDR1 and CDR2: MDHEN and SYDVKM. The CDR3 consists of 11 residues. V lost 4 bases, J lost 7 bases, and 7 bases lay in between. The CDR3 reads CASSSFVEAFF. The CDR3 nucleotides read TGTGCCAGCAGTTCCTTTGTTGAAGCTTTCTTT.

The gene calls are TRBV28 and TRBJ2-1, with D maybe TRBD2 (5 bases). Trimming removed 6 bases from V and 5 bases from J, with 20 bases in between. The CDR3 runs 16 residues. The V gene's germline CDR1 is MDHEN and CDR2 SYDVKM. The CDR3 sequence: CASSPYTLAGNNEQFF. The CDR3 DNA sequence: TGTGCCAGCAGCCCCTACACGCTAGCTGGTAACAATGAGCAGTTCTTC.

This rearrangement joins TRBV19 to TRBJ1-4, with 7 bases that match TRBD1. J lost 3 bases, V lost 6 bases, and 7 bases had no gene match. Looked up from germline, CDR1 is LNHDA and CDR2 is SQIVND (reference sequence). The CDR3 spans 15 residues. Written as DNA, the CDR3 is TGTGCCAGTAGGAACAGGGGTAGGCCTAATGAAAAACTGTTTTTT. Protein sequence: CASRNRGRPNEKLFF.

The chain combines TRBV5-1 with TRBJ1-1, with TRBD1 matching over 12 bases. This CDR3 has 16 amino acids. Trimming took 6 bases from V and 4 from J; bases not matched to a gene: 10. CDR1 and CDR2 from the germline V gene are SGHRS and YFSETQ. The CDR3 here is CASKISGTGGGTEAFF. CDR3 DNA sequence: TGCGCCAGCAAAATCAGTGGGACAGGGGGCGGCACTGAAGCTTTCTTT. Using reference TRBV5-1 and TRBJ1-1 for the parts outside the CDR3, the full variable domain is KAGVTQTPRYLIKTRGQQVTLSCSPISGHRSVSWYQQTPGQGLQFLFEYFSETQRNKGNFPGRFSGRQFSNSRSEMNVSTLELGDSALYLCASKISGTGGGTEAFFGQGTRLTVV.

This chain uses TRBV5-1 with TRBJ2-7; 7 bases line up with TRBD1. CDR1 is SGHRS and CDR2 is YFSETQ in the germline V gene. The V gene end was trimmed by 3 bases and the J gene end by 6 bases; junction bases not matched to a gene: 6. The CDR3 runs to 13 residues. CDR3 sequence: CASSSTGFGEQYV. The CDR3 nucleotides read TGCGCCAGCAGCTCGACAGGGTTTGGCGAGCAGTACGTC.

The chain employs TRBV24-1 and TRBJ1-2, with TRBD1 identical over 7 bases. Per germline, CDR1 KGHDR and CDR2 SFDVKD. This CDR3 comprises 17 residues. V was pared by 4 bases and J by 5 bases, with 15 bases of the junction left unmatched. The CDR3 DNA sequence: TGTGCCACCAGTGAGGGGATCTGGACAGGTTCGACTTATGGCTACACCTTC. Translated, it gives CATSEGIWTGSTYGYTF.

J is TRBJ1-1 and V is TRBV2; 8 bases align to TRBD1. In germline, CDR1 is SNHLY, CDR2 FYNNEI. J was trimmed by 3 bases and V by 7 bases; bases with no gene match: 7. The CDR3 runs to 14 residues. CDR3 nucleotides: TGTGCCAGCAACTCACAGGGGGTTGACACTGAAGCTTTCTTT. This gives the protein CASNSQGVDTEAFF.

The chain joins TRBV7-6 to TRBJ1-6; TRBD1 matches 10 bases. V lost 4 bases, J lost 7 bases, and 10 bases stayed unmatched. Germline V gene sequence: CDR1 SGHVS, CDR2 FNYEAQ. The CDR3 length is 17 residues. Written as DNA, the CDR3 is TGTGCCAGCAGCTCGAGGGGTGTGGGACAGGGGAATTCACCCCTCCACTTT. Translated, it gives CASSSRGVGQGNSPLHF.

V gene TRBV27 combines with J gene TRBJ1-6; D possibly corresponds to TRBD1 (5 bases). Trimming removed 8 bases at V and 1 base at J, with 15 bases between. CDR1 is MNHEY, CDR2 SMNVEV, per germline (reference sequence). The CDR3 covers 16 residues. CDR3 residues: CASPQQAFSYNSPLHF. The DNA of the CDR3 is TGTGCCAGCCCCCAACAGGCTTTTTCCTATAATTCACCCCTCCACTTT.

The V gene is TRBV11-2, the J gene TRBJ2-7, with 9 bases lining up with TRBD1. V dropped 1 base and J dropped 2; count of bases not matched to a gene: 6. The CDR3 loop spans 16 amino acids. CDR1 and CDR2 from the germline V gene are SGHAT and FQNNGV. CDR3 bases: TGTGCCAGCAGCTTAGGACAGGGGGAGGAAGCCTACGAGCAGTACGTC. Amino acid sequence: CASSLGQGEEAYEQYV.

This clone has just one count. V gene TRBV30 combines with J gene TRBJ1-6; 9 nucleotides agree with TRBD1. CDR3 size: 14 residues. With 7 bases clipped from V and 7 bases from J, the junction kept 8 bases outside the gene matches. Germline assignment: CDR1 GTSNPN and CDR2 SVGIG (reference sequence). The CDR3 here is CAYKLDRGNSPLHF. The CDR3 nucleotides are TGTGCCTACAAATTAGACAGGGGGAATTCACCCCTCCACTTT.

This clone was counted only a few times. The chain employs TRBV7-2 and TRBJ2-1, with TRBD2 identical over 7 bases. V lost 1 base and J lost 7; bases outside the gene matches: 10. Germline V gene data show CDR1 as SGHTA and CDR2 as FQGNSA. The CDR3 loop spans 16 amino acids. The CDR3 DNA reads TGTGCCAGCAGCTTAGGATGGGGGGGTAAGAGGAATGAGCAGTTCTTC. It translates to CASSLGWGGKRNEQFF.

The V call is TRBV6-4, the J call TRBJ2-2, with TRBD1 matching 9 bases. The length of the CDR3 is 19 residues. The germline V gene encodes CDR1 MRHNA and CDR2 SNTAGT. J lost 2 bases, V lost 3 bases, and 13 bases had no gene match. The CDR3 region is CASSEEPNRDRDNTGELFF. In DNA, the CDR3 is TGTGCCAGCAGTGAAGAACCCAACCGGGACAGGGATAACACCGGGGAGCTGTTTTTT.

The CDR3 protein is CASSRRGGETQYF. The CDR3 DNA reads TGTGCCAGCAGTCGACGAGGAGGGGAGACCCAGTACTTC. This rearrangement joins TRBV12-3 or TRBV12-4 to TRBJ2-5; a weak D match, TRBD2 (6 bases). This CDR3 has 13 residues. V was clipped by 5 bases and J by 5 bases, with 12 bases between them.

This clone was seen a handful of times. The CDR3 sequence is CASSQDPLGGYTF. DNA of the CDR3: TGTGCCAGCAGCCAAGACCCCTTGGGCGGCTACACCTTC. The chain is built from TRBV4-2 and TRBJ1-2; D unclear. V shed 0 bases and J shed 8 bases, with 10 bases lying between them. CDR3 length equals 13 residues. CDR1 LGHNA and CDR2 YNFKEQ come from the germline V gene.

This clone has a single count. The CDR3, as DNA: TGTGCCAGCAGCTTAGTTAGTAGCGGGGGGCCGATGGGCGAGCAGTACGTC. Protein sequence: CASSLVSSGGPMGEQYV. The chain recombines TRBV7-2 with TRBJ2-7, with 10 bases that match TRBD2. The CDR3 runs 17 residues. Germline V gives CDR1 SGHTA, CDR2 FQGNSA. Trimming cost V 1 base and J 6 bases; bases outside gene matches: 12.

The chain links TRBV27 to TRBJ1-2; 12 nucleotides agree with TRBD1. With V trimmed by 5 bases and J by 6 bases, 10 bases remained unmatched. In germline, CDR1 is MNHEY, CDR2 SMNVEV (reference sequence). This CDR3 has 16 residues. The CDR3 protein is CASSPSGTGGFNGYTF. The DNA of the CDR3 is TGTGCCAGCAGTCCCTCCGGGACAGGGGGCTTTAATGGCTACACCTTC.

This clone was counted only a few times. DNA of the CDR3: TGTGCCAGCGTCCAGGGGGCGGGGGCCAACGTCCTGACTTTC. Translating it yields CASVQGAGANVLTF. The chain joins TRBV5-4 to TRBJ2-6, with TRBD1 matching 8 bases. Per the germline V gene, CDR1 is SGHNT and CDR2 is YYREEE (reference sequence). V was clipped by 7 bases and J by 4 bases; unmatched bases: 4. CDR3 length: 14 amino acids.